These 28 T cell receptor beta chains were all obtained from the same sample, sequenced in a study of Ad26.COV2.S vaccination and SARS-CoV-2 variants. The treatment denotes: 19 received Ad26.COV2.S at low or high dose, single or two shots; roughly 5 received placebo; per-sample allocation not given. Day 63 after the first vaccine or placebo injection was the time point for sampling. Sequenced by immunoSEQ multiplex PCR; TCRdb stores in-frame clones only, minus some. The sample has some 460,000 clones, 80% to 90% seen once; the top ten hold about 1.5%. Specimen: peripheral blood, collected in a trial of Ad26.COV2.S vaccine versus placebo. These receptors were obtained from a person aged 18-65 years who received the Ad26.COV2.S COVID-19 vaccine or a placebo.

The chain carries TRBV3-1 (or the pseudogene TRBV3-2) and TRBJ1-2; D unresolved. CDR1 and CDR2 (germline): LGHDT, YNNKEL (reference sequence). This CDR3 has 15 amino acids. Deletions cut 2 bases from V and 4 bases from J, with 14 bases between. The CDR3, as DNA: TGTGCCAGCAGCCAATCCGTACCGGTCCTCTATGGCTACACCTTC. Translating it yields CASSQSVPVLYGYTF.

The rearrangement joins TRBV11-1 to TRBJ2-7; TRBD1 matches 10 bases. CDR3 size: 15 residues. V dropped 5 bases and J dropped 5; count of bases not matched to a gene: 9. Germline CDR1 reads SGHAT; CDR2 reads FQDESV (reference sequence). This CDR3 is CASSKSGTGAHEQYF. The CDR3 DNA reads as TGTGCCAGCAGCAAATCCGGGACAGGGGCCCACGAGCAGTACTTC.

In DNA form, the CDR3 reads TGTGCCAGCAGCGAACAGGCCGGGGGCTATGGCTACACCTTC. It encodes CASSEQAGGYGYTF. The gene calls are TRBV2 and TRBJ1-2, with D possibly being TRBD1 (5 bases). The CDR3 loop spans 14 amino acids. V was shortened by 6 bases and J by 4 bases, with 15 bases between the two germline ends. Germline-derived CDR1 and CDR2 are SNHLY and FYNNEI.

J is TRBJ2-7 and V is TRBV10-3, with D perhaps TRBD1 (5 bases). Germline V CDR1 and CDR2: ENHRY, SYGVKD. V was shortened by 3 bases and J by 0 bases, with 12 bases between the two germline ends. The CDR3 is 15 residues long. The CDR3 DNA sequence: TGTGCCATCAGTGAAGGGGCTAGTGTCTCCTACGAGCAGTACTTC. The encoded protein is CAISEGASVSYEQYF.

The chain is built from TRBV27 and TRBJ2-1; D unclear. This CDR3 is 12 amino acids long. Germline loops: CDR1 MNHEY, CDR2 SMNVEV (reference sequence). Trimming removed 8 bases from V and 3 bases from J, with 8 bases in between. The CDR3 DNA follows: TGTGCCAGCCATAACATCTACAATGAGCAGTTCTTC. It translates to CASHNIYNEQFF.

The chain carries TRBV29-1 and TRBJ1-3; the D gene is possibly TRBD1 (6 bases). The V and J ends lost 2 bases and 0 bases respectively, with 14 bases between them. Germline CDR1 reads SQVTM; CDR2 reads ANQGSEA. The CDR3 is 16 amino acids. The CDR3: CSVETQQGISGNTIYF. CDR3 DNA: TGCAGCGTTGAAACCCAGCAGGGGATCTCTGGAAACACCATATATTTT.

The chain recombines TRBV19 with TRBJ1-4; D gene unclear. The CDR3 is made up of 14 amino acids. The germline CDR1 and CDR2 sequences are LNHDA and SQIVND (reference sequence). Trimming stripped 7 bases from V and 2 bases from J, with 11 bases between. The DNA for the CDR3 is TGTGCCAGTACCCAAAGCTTGACTAATGAAAAACTGTTTTTT. Translated: CASTQSLTNEKLFF.

About this clone: The junction departs from germline at one end; a sequencing error may be responsible. The V gene is TRBV30, the J gene TRBJ1-6, with D unresolved. The CDR3 sequence is 13 residues long. Germline assignment: CDR1 GTSNPN and CDR2 SVGIG (reference sequence). CDR3 residues: CAWRVSNNSPLHF. Here the CDR3 DNA reads TGTGCCTGGAGAGTCTCCAATAATTCACCCCTCCACTTT.

The V gene is TRBV5-1, the J gene TRBJ2-1, with D perhaps TRBD2 (5 bases). Per the germline V gene, CDR1 is SGHRS and CDR2 is YFSETQ. The germline V and J ends were trimmed by 5 bases and 6 bases, with 18 bases remaining between them. The CDR3 is 15 residues long. As DNA, the CDR3 is TGCGCCAGCAGGGGAGCCCTTACCCGCCGCAATGAGCAGTTCTTC. This sequence encodes CASRGALTRRNEQFF. Drawing the rest from reference TRBV5-1 and TRBJ2-1, the complete variable domain is KAGVTQTPRYLIKTRGQQVTLSCSPISGHRSVSWYQQTPGQGLQFLFEYFSETQRNKGNFPGRFSGRQFSNSRSEMNVSTLELGDSALYLCASRGALTRRNEQFFGPGTRLTVL.

The rearrangement joins TRBV27 to TRBJ1-6; TRBD1 aligns across 7 bases. The germline V gene encodes CDR1 MNHEY and CDR2 SMNVEV (reference sequence). The CDR3 is made up of 15 amino acids. J was trimmed by 6 bases and V by 2 bases; bases with no gene match: 4. CDR3 sequence (DNA): TGTGCCAGCAGTTTAGGAGGGACAGTTAATTCACCCCTCCACTTT. Its translation: CASSLGGTVNSPLHF.

The chain couples TRBV27 to TRBJ2-2; weak D call: TRBD2 (5 bases). CDR3 length equals 15 residues. Germline CDR1 MNHEY, CDR2 SMNVEV (reference sequence). V dropped 6 bases and J dropped 4 bases, with 15 bases sitting between them. CDR3 in amino acids: CASREAGKGTGELFF. CDR3 coding DNA: TGTGCCAGCAGGGAGGCCGGGAAGGGCACCGGGGAGCTGTTTTTT.

This chain connects TRBV11-2 to TRBJ2-1; 8 bases are a match to TRBD2. The CDR3 extends over 15 amino acids. Germline V gives CDR1 SGHAT, CDR2 FQNNGV. V shed 5 bases and J 4 bases; nucleotides not matched to a gene: 7. CDR3: CASSLMGTSYNEQFF. The CDR3 coding sequence is TGTGCCAGCAGCCTCATGGGGACTAGTTACAATGAGCAGTTCTTC.

The CDR3 reads CASSQGVQTNTEAFF. CDR3 nucleotides: TGCGCCAGCAGCCAAGGAGTGCAGACGAACACTGAAGCTTTCTTT. This chain joins TRBV4-1 and TRBJ1-1; D is uncertain. This CDR3 comprises 15 residues. CDR1 is MGHRA, CDR2 YSYEKL, per germline. Trimming cost V 1 base and J 1 base, with 10 bases left between them.

This chain joins TRBV20-1 and TRBJ2-1; D is unclear. Germline assignment: CDR1 DFQATT and CDR2 SNEGSKA (reference sequence). The CDR3 is 10 residues long. V was clipped by 3 bases and J by 12 bases, with 9 bases between them. In DNA form, the CDR3 reads TGCAGTGCTAGTTGGGGAAGGCAGTTCTTC. This codes for CSASWGRQFF.

V usage is TRBV28 and J usage is TRBJ2-2; TRBD2 matches at 11 bases. V shed 8 bases, J shed 2 bases, and the junction held 10 bases outside the gene matches. CDR3 length: 17 residues. Germline V gene lookup returns CDR1 MDHEN and CDR2 SYDVKM. CDR3 nucleotide sequence: TGTGCCAGCGGAACTAGCGGGGGTACTCGAAACACCGGGGAGCTGTTTTTT. The encoded protein is CASGTSGGTRNTGELFF.

This chain links TRBV2 with TRBJ2-4; D not certain. The CDR3 runs 14 residues. The germline V gene has CDR1 SNHLY and CDR2 FYNNEI. V was cut by 4 bases and J by 8 bases, with 15 bases left in between. The CDR3 DNA is TGTGCCAGCAGTGTAGGTTTGGTTACGGACATTCAGTACTTC. Translated, it gives CASSVGLVTDIQYF.

The chain has TRBV28 and TRBJ2-1; 8 bases match TRBD2. The V gene's germline CDR1 is MDHEN and CDR2 SYDVKM. CDR3 length: 15 residues. With 5 bases clipped from V and 12 bases from J, the junction kept 15 bases outside the gene matches. The CDR3 coding sequence is TGTGCCAGCAGTCCAAGACTGTTCAGGGCGGGAGGGCAGTTCTTC. It translates to CASSPRLFRAGGQFF.

The J gene is TRBJ1-2, the V gene TRBV2, with 10 bases that match TRBD1. The ends lost 8 bases at V and 7 bases at J; junction bases unmatched: 4. This CDR3 comprises 12 residues. Germline lookup yields CDR1 SNHLY and CDR2 FYNNEI. The DNA for the CDR3 is TGTGCCAGCTCGGACAGGGGGGTTGGCTACACCTTC. Protein: CASSDRGVGYTF.

The chain is built from TRBV30 and TRBJ2-3; 14 bases are shared with TRBD2. The V gene's germline CDR1 is GTSNPN and CDR2 SVGIG (reference sequence). The ends lost 3 bases at V and 11 bases at J; junction bases unmatched: 4. The CDR3 extends over 13 amino acids. The CDR3 bases are TGTGCCTGGAGGGGGACTAGCGGGAGTCGGCAGTATTTT. It yields the protein CAWRGTSGSRQYF.

The chain couples TRBV19 to TRBJ2-2; D is undetermined. The CDR3 is 13 amino acids. Per germline, CDR1 LNHDA and CDR2 SQIVND (reference sequence). V was shortened by 3 bases and J by 3 bases, with 5 bases between the two germline ends. DNA for the CDR3: TGTGCCAGTAGTATGGTATACACCGGGGAGCTGTTTTTT. This gives the protein CASSMVYTGELFF.

The CDR3 nucleotides are TGTGCCAGCTTACCGTTGGATAACTATGGCTACACCTTC. It codes for CASLPLDNYGYTF. V is TRBV7-9 and J is TRBJ1-2; no definite D call. CDR3 size: 13 residues. V lost 8 bases and J 1 base, leaving 11 bases between the germline ends. CDR1 and CDR2 (germline): SEHNR, FQNEAQ (reference sequence).

The V call is TRBV2, the J call TRBJ1-5; no clear D gene. V dropped 7 bases and J dropped 0 bases, with 10 bases sitting between them. Per germline, CDR1 SNHLY and CDR2 FYNNEI. This CDR3 region has 14 residues. CDR3 in amino acids: CASTPVASNQPQHF. CDR3 DNA sequence: TGTGCCAGCACTCCAGTCGCTAGCAATCAGCCCCAGCATTTT.

This clone showed up just a few times. The chain joins TRBV4-3 to TRBJ1-6; a possible D gene is TRBD1 (6 bases). The CDR3 loop spans 18 amino acids. CDR1 LGHNA and CDR2 YSLEER come from the germline V gene. Trimming left V 0 bases short and J 0 bases short, with 12 bases between. CDR3 sequence reads: CASSQDLDRHSYNSPLHF. CDR3 in DNA: TGCGCCAGCAGCCAAGATTTGGACAGACACTCCTATAATTCACCCCTCCACTTT.

This clone was seen just once. CDR3 protein: CASSSGQGGDYGYTF. The CDR3 region has the DNA TGTGCCAGCAGTTCAGGGCAGGGGGGTGACTATGGCTACACCTTC. The chain couples TRBV28 to TRBJ1-2; 7 nucleotides line up with TRBD1. The V segment lost 4 bases and the J segment 3 bases; nucleotides outside the gene matches: 8. This CDR3 has 15 residues. Germline V gene data show CDR1 as MDHEN and CDR2 as SYDVKM.

This chain connects TRBV5-4 to TRBJ1-4; 8 nucleotides align to TRBD1. The germline CDR1 and CDR2 sequences are SGHNT and YYREEE (reference sequence). This CDR3 spans 18 amino acids. Trimming cost V 1 base and J 8 bases; bases outside gene matches: 16. This CDR3 reads CASSLLSPGGIRKEKLFF. The CDR3 region has the DNA TGTGCCAGCAGCTTGTTATCGCCAGGGGGCATAAGGAAAGAAAAACTGTTTTTT.

This chain uses TRBV5-8 with TRBJ2-2; the match to TRBD1 covers 8 bases. With 5 bases clipped from V and 1 base from J, the junction kept 7 bases outside the gene matches. The CDR3 runs to 16 residues. Germline V gene data show CDR1 as SGHTS and CDR2 as YDEGEE. The CDR3 protein is CASRYQGALNTGELFF. Here the CDR3 DNA reads TGTGCCAGCAGATATCAGGGGGCCTTGAACACCGGGGAGCTGTTTTTT.

This clone has only a few counts. CDR3 nucleotide sequence: TGTGCCAGCAGTCCCTCCGGGACAGAGGACTACGAGCAGTACTTC. Its translation: CASSPSGTEDYEQYF. V is TRBV28 and J is TRBJ2-7; TRBD1 matches 7 bases. V lost 5 bases to trimming and J lost 3 bases; unmatched junction nucleotides: 10. This CDR3 region has 15 residues. CDR1 MDHEN and CDR2 SYDVKM come from the germline V gene.

The gene calls are TRBV27 and TRBJ2-7; D is unresolved. V lost 7 bases and J 1 base, leaving 26 bases between the germline ends. The CDR3 runs 18 residues. Germline V gives CDR1 MNHEY, CDR2 SMNVEV (reference sequence). This chain's CDR3 is CASTYPKGLPYRSYEQYF. CDR3 bases: TGTGCCAGCACGTACCCGAAGGGCCTCCCATACCGGTCCTACGAGCAGTACTTC.